A single TCR beta chain is shown here with its context. Its specificity is unknown. Those who donated, Caucasian adults without exception, all lived in Nashville, Tennessee. This specimen comes from a study of shared clonotypes between healthy human individuals. Regarding the study as a whole: Apart from blood, nothing was sampled; tissue repertoires likely differ. Sequencing depth was a factor that was expected to affect clonotype sharing among donors.

Only in-frame clones appear in the TCRdb table, and some are missing; sequencing was by immunoSEQ multiplex PCR. Among approximately 530,000 clones listed, 90% to 97% were seen once. The CDR3 loop spans 14 amino acids. Trimming shortened V by 4 bases and J by 0 bases, and 7 bases separated the two germline ends. The V gene's germline CDR1 is LGHNA and CDR2 YNFKEQ. This sequence was found in a woman in her thirties in good health. Sequencing was performed on naive CD4+ T cells sorted from blood. The subset was: CD45RA+ positively selected. The chain joins TRBV4-2 to TRBJ1-3; possible D gene TRBD1, 5 bases. This CDR3 is CASSRGTSGNTIYF. The DNA for the CDR3 is TGTGCCAGCAGCCGAGGGACCTCTGGAAACACCATATATTTT.